The rows below give T cell receptor beta chains drawn from one sample of a study of radiation and T cells in renal cell carcinoma. Here immunoSEQ multiplex PCR was the method, and the copy in TCRdb shows in-frame clones only, minus some. Of tens of thousands of clones in the sample, 75% to 90% are singletons; the top ten hold 25% to 35%. The specimen comprised blood, sampled from a patient whose treatment included radiotherapy and nephrectomy. Every receptor here comes from a woman in her sixties or seventies with renal cell carcinoma. Both conserved end residues are part of each CDR3. D genes are given only for firm matches. The size of a clone is reported for some rows only, either as once, few or many, or as a class for expanded clones.

v_gene	d_gene	abundance	j_gene	CDR3aa	CDR3nt
TRBV5-1	-	-	TRBJ2-1	CASSLTGDNEQFF	TGCGCCAGCAGCTTGACCGGGGACAATGAGCAGTTCTTC
TRBV6-1	-	-	TRBJ2-7	CASSERGFDEQYF	TGTGCCAGCAGTGAAAGGGGCTTCGACGAGCAGTACTTC
TRBV5-6	-	-	TRBJ1-1	CASGLGAGAFF	TGTGCCTCGGGGCTGGGCGCGGGGGCTTTCTTT
TRBV7-9	-	-	TRBJ2-1	CAGREESSYNEQFF	TGTGCCGGCCGCGAGGAAAGCTCCTACAATGAGCAGTTCTTC
TRBV30	-	few	TRBJ1-2	CAWENFGGYTF	TGTGCCTGGGAAAACTTCGGAGGCTACACCTTC
TRBV29-1	TRBD1	-	TRBJ2-7	CSVARTGDEQYF	TGCAGCGTTGCCAGGACAGGGGACGAGCAGTACTTC
TRBV30	-	-	TRBJ2-5	CAWGTAQETQYF	TGTGCCTGGGGGACGGCCCAAGAGACCCAGTACTTC
TRBV2	TRBD1	-	TRBJ2-3	CASSRGQGTDTQYF	TGTGCCAGCAGTCGCGGACAGGGAACAGATACGCAGTATTTT
TRBV2	-	once	TRBJ2-5	CASSGTAAQETQYF	TGTGCCAGCAGTGGCACAGCAGCCCAAGAGACCCAGTACTTC
TRBV2	-	few	TRBJ1-2	CASRQQLNYGYTF	TGTGCCAGCAGACAACAGCTGAACTATGGCTACACCTTC
TRBV7-2	TRBD2	-	TRBJ2-3	CASSLQFSGADTQYF	TGTGCCAGCAGCTTACAGTTCAGCGGGGCAGATACGCAGTATTTT
TRBV11-3	TRBD2	-	TRBJ2-7	CASPPPGGISYEQYF	TGTGCCAGCCCCCCCCCGGGAGGGATTTCCTACGAGCAGTACTTC
TRBV5-4	-	-	TRBJ1-1	CASSLAAGRTEAFF	TGTGCCAGCAGCTTGGCGGCGGGAAGGACTGAAGCTTTCTTT
TRBV9	-	-	TRBJ1-2	CASSVVVGGGYTF	TGTGCCAGCAGCGTGGTGGTGGGGGGAGGCTACACCTTC
TRBV2	-	-	TRBJ2-2	CASSEEGLGAGELFF	TGTGCCAGCAGTGAAGAGGGGTTAGGGGCCGGGGAGCTGTTTTTT
TRBV7-3	-	-	TRBJ2-3	CASSQSGLSTDTQYF	TGTGCCAGCAGCCAGAGCGGCCTTAGCACAGATACGCAGTATTTT
TRBV29-1	-	few	TRBJ1-1	CSVDRPRGNTEAFF	TGCAGCGTTGACAGACCGAGGGGGAACACTGAAGCTTTCTTT
TRBV19	-	-	TRBJ1-4	CASSPRTDNEKLFF	TGTGCCAGTAGTCCACGGACAGATAATGAAAAACTGTTTTTT
TRBV19	TRBD1	-	TRBJ1-3	CASLDRGAGNTIYF	TGTGCCAGCCTAGACAGGGGAGCTGGAAACACCATATATTTT
TRBV23-1	TRBD1	-	TRBJ1-5	CASSHLRDRGELWNQPQHF	TGCGCCAGCAGTCATTTACGGGACAGGGGAGAGTTGTGGAATCAGCCCCAGCATTTT
TRBV15	-	-	TRBJ1-2	CATSRGRQGDYGYTF	TGTGCCACCAGCAGGGGTAGGCAGGGTGACTATGGCTACACCTTC
TRBV6-5	-	-	TRBJ2-7	CASKWGVNSYEQYF	TGTGCCAGCAAATGGGGGGTTAACTCCTACGAGCAGTACTTC
TRBV2	-	-	TRBJ1-4	CASSEEAPGKLFF	TGTGCCAGCAGTGAGGAGGCCCCCGGGAAACTGTTTTTT
TRBV6-5	-	-	TRBJ2-1	CASRLALEGGEQFF	TGTGCCAGCAGACTCGCCCTGGAGGGCGGCGAGCAGTTCTTC
TRBV7-2	TRBD1	-	TRBJ1-1	CASSGQVVAFF	TGTGCCAGCAGCGGACAGGTAGTAGCTTTCTTT
TRBV10-1	TRBD1	-	TRBJ1-1	CATGTGPNTEAFF	TGCGCCACCGGGACAGGCCCAAACACTGAAGCTTTCTTT
TRBV7-6	-	-	TRBJ1-6	CASSSKVANSPLHF	TGTGCCAGCAGCTCAAAGGTCGCAAATTCACCCCTCCACTTT
TRBV5-3	-	few	TRBJ2-1	CARSGQGSSYNEQFF	TGTGCCAGAAGCGGGCAGGGGAGCTCCTACAATGAGCAGTTCTTC
TRBV5-1	-	once	TRBJ2-3	CASSILLLSTDTQYF	TGCGCCAGCAGTATACTGCTGCTTAGCACAGATACGCAGTATTTT
TRBV2	-	-	TRBJ1-4	CASRPPKVEDEKLFF	TGTGCCAGCAGGCCACCCAAGGTGGAAGATGAAAAACTGTTTTTT
TRBV6-4	-	once	TRBJ2-6	CASRTRTRGLLSGANVLTF	TGTGCCAGCAGGACCCGGACAAGGGGACTCCTCTCTGGGGCCAACGTCCTGACTTTC
TRBV29-1	-	-	TRBJ1-5	CSVGGGGGGQPQHF	TGCAGCGTTGGGGGTGGCGGGGGCGGTCAGCCCCAGCATTTT
TRBV6-1	-	-	TRBJ1-2	CASSEALGSGGYTF	TGTGCCAGCAGTGAAGCGCTGGGGTCCGGTGGCTACACCTTC
TRBV5-1	TRBD1	-	TRBJ1-1	CASSSTPGTVNTEAFF	TGCGCCAGCAGCTCAACCCCCGGGACAGTGAACACTGAAGCTTTCTTT
TRBV6-5	-	-	TRBJ2-1	CASSNPPGEINEQFF	TGTGCCAGCAGCAACCCTCCCGGGGAGATCAATGAGCAGTTCTTC
TRBV5-1	-	once	TRBJ2-2	CASSLGGGNTGELFF	TGCGCCAGCAGCTTGGGCGGAGGGAACACCGGGGAGCTGTTTTTT
TRBV4-3	-	once	TRBJ2-1	CASSQDGWGLSSYNEQFF	TGCGCCAGCAGCCAAGATGGGTGGGGCTTAAGCTCCTACAATGAGCAGTTCTTC
TRBV27	TRBD2	-	TRBJ2-7	CASSLTGPGLAGEYEQYF	TGTGCCAGCAGTTTGACGGGCCCGGGACTAGCGGGGGAGTACGAGCAGTACTTC
TRBV7-8	-	-	TRBJ2-1	CASSLDGIPGDEQFF	TGTGCCAGCAGCTTAGACGGGATCCCAGGGGATGAGCAGTTCTTC
TRBV5-4	-	-	TRBJ2-3	CASSLLLGTDTQYF	TGTGCCAGCAGCCTCCTGTTAGGCACAGATACGCAGTATTTT
TRBV19	TRBD1	-	TRBJ2-3	CASSPISGTDSTDTQYF	TGTGCCAGTAGTCCTATTTCCGGGACAGATTCCACAGATACGCAGTATTTT
TRBV2	TRBD1	-	TRBJ1-2	CASSTGTGTYLGGYTF	TGTGCCAGCAGTACCGGGACAGGGACGTATTTAGGTGGCTACACCTTC
TRBV5-6	TRBD2	-	TRBJ2-7	CASRALAGLSYEQYF	TGTGCCAGCAGAGCCCTAGCGGGGCTTTCCTACGAGCAGTACTTC